Shown below are 31 T cell receptor beta chains from a single sample sequenced in a study of T cells in women clearing cervical HPV infection. Libraries were prepared by immunoSEQ multiplex PCR; TCRdb keeps only in-frame clonotypes and omits some of them. In total, the table holds around 30,000 clones. Input material: blood buffy coat. Source of these receptors: a woman aged 18-70 years with a cervical HPV16 infection that either progressed to CIN3+ or cleared (not recorded which).

A note on this clone: The read finishes 3 residues shy of the CDR3 end, and the germline J gene is used to complete it. V usage is TRBV7-9 and J usage is TRBJ1-2, with 8 bases identical to TRBD1. The CDR3 is made up of 14 amino acids. Germline V gene lookup returns CDR1 SEHNR and CDR2 FQNEAQ (reference sequence). CDR3 loop: CASSVDRGAYDYTF. The sequenced CDR3 bases are TGTGCCAGCAGCGTAGACAGGGGCGCCTACGAC.

A remark on this clone: With the read ending 3 residues before the CDR3 end, the germline J gene is used to fill in that end. The chain has TRBV5-5 and TRBJ2-7; a possible D gene is TRBD2 (6 bases). This CDR3 contains 13 residues. V shed 0 bases and J shed 2 bases, with 6 bases lying between them. The germline gives CDR1 SGHKS, CDR2 YYEKEE (reference sequence). CDR3 in amino acids: CASSLGGTYEQYF. The covered CDR3 bases are TGTGCCAGCAGCTTGGGCGGGACCTACGAG.

As concerns this clone: Its ends do not fully match the called genes, so a read error is possible. Other DNA sequences within the sample encode an identical CDR3. This CDR3 is CASSQQGHANTIYF. The DNA read from the CDR3 is TGTGCCAGCAGCCAACAGGGGCACGCAAACACG. This chain links TRBV11-2 with TRBJ1-3, with 7 nucleotides matching TRBD1. The read terminates 3 residues ahead of where the CDR3 ends, so the germline J gene completes it. CDR3 length: 14 amino acids. Germline-derived CDR1 and CDR2 are SGHAT and FQNNGV. Full variable domain (outside the CDR3, taken from reference TRBV11-2 and TRBJ1-3): EAGVAQSPRYKIIEKRQSVAFWCNPISGHATLYWYQQILGQGPKLLIQFQNNGVVDDSQLPKDRFSAERLKGVDSTLKIQPAKLEDSAVYLCASSQQGHANTIYFGEGSWLTVV.

As regards this clone: The sequence runs out 3 residues before the end of the CDR3; the remainder is reconstructed from the germline J gene. The identical CDR3 is also encoded by other nucleotide sequences in the sample. The chain carries TRBV5-4 and TRBJ1-1; D is possibly TRBD1 (6 bases). V was cut by 4 bases and J by 1 base, with 11 bases left in between. Germline V gene data show CDR1 as SGHNT and CDR2 as YYREEE (reference sequence). CDR3 length: 14 amino acids. The CDR3 DNA, read in part, is TGTGCCAGCAGCCCCGGGGGGCAGAACACTGAA. This gives the protein CASSPGGQNTE. The complete CDR3 reads CASSPGGQNTEAFF.

On this clone itself: The same CDR3 is also encoded by other DNA sequences in this sample. This chain's CDR3 is CASSPGQDYGYTF. CDR3 DNA, as far as it was read: TGTGCCAGCTCACCTGGACAGGACTATGGC. The J gene is TRBJ1-2, the V gene TRBV18; 7 bases are shared with TRBD1. The observed sequence ends 3 residues before the CDR3 terminus, with the missing tail filled in from the germline J gene. Unmatched junction bases numbered 1, after V lost 3 bases and J lost 3 bases. This CDR3 is 13 amino acids long. Germline V gene data show CDR1 as KGHSH and CDR2 as LQKENI.

As concerns this clone: The read terminates 3 residues ahead of where the CDR3 ends, so the germline J gene completes it. This rearrangement joins TRBV2 to TRBJ2-5; 12 bases map to TRBD2. This CDR3 region has 16 residues. V lost 6 bases to trimming and J lost 5 bases; unmatched junction nucleotides: 10. Germline loops: CDR1 SNHLY, CDR2 FYNNEI. Incomplete CDR3 DNA: TGTGCCAGCAGCGCGAAGTCACTAGCGGGGGGCGAGACC. Protein: CASSAKSLAGGET. The whole CDR3 sequence is CASSAKSLAGGETQYF.

A word on this clone: Read coverage stops 3 residues before the CDR3 terminus; the germline J gene supplies the remainder. V gene TRBV7-9 combines with J gene TRBJ1-2; D remains unclear. The CDR3 has 14 amino acids. The germline V gene has CDR1 SEHNR and CDR2 FQNEAQ (reference sequence). The part of the CDR3 DNA that was read is TGTGCCAGCAGCCCTTCCAGGAGCTCCTACGAC. Its protein is CASSPSRSSYD. The CDR3 reads in full as CASSPSRSSYDYTF.

Partial CDR3 DNA: TGTGCCAGCAGTGGAGGGGACAGGGGGTTCCAAGAGACG. Its protein is CASSGGDRGFQET. The complete CDR3 protein is CASSGGDRGFQETQYF. The rearrangement uses TRBV6-1 and TRBJ2-3; the match to TRBD1 covers 11 bases. The read terminates 3 residues ahead of where the CDR3 ends, so the germline J gene completes it. Germline CDR1 MNHNS, CDR2 SASEGT. The CDR3 is made up of 16 amino acids.

On this clone itself: Coverage ceases 3 residues before the CDR3 finishes, and the germline J gene fills in the end. The V and J genes are TRBV9 and TRBJ2-2; TRBD1 might be the D (6 bases). This CDR3 comprises 15 residues. Trimming removed 1 base at V and 4 bases at J, with 11 bases between. The V gene's germline CDR1 is SGDLS and CDR2 YYNGEE. CDR3 loop: CASSVRQGGTGELFF. The part of the CDR3 DNA that was read is TGTGCCAGCAGCGTACGGCAAGGGGGCACCGGGGAG.

The CDR3 region is CASSSGRTGKNYGYTF. CDR3 DNA (partial): TGCGCCAGCAGCTCGGGGCGGACAGGGAAAAACTATGGC. The rearrangement joins TRBV5-1 to TRBJ1-2; 8 positions match TRBD1. Read coverage stops 3 residues before the CDR3 terminus; the germline J gene supplies the remainder. CDR3 length: 16 residues. The V and J ends lost 3 bases and 2 bases, in that order; junction bases with no gene match: 9. The V gene's germline CDR1 is SGHRS and CDR2 YFSETQ.

On this clone: The observed sequence ends 3 residues before the CDR3 terminus, with the missing tail filled in from the germline J gene. J is TRBJ2-2 and V is TRBV7-2; TRBD1 matches 8 bases. The CDR3 is made up of 15 amino acids. Germline V lookup: CDR1 SGHTA, CDR2 FQGNSA. CDR3 sequence: CASSQRQGPNSPLFF. The sequenced part of the CDR3 DNA is TGTGCCAGCAGCCAAAGACAGGGGCCTAATTCACCG.

CDR3 bases read: TGTGCCAGCTCACCACGAGGAACTAGCTTTATCACAGATACG. Its protein is CASSPRGTSFITDT. The full CDR3 reads CASSPRGTSFITDTQYF. The chain has TRBV18 and TRBJ2-3; D might be TRBD2 (6 bases). From the germline J gene comes the end of the CDR3, since the read stops 3 residues before it. CDR1 is KGHSH, CDR2 LQKENI, per germline. The V and J ends lost 1 base and 2 bases respectively, with 16 bases between them. This CDR3 is built from 17 residues.

About this clone: The missing CDR3 end, 3 residues past where the read stops, is filled in from the germline J gene. This chain uses TRBV29-1 with TRBJ1-1, with D unclear. Trimming stripped 6 bases from V and 4 bases from J, with 15 bases between. The CDR3 totals 13 residues. From germline, CDR1 is SQVTM and CDR2 ANQGSEA. The CDR3 sequence: CSVVPRRGTEAFF. The CDR3 DNA, read in part, is TGCAGCGTCGTTCCCAGGCGGGGCACTGAA.

Points on this clone: The CDR3 is cut off 3 residues early in the read; its end comes from the germline J gene. The chain links TRBV20-1 to TRBJ2-3, with 8 bases identical to TRBD1. CDR1 DFQATT and CDR2 SNEGSKA come from the germline V gene (reference sequence). The V gene end was trimmed by 5 bases and the J gene end by 0 bases; junction bases not matched to a gene: 4. The CDR3 sequence is 14 residues long. CDR3 bases read: TGCAGTGCTTACAGGGGGAAGAGCACAGATACG. Encoded protein: CSAYRGKSTDT. The entire CDR3 sequence reads CSAYRGKSTDTQYF.

Comments on this clone: The sequenced fragment ends 3 residues before the CDR3 boundary, so the rest is inferred from the germline J gene. V and J are TRBV20-1 and TRBJ1-5; 9 bases fit TRBD1. The ends lost 4 bases at V and 7 bases at J; junction bases unmatched: 8. The CDR3 length is 14 residues. From germline, CDR1 is DFQATT and CDR2 SNEGSKA (reference sequence). Partial CDR3 DNA: TGCAGTGCTACCTCGGGACAGGGAGGCCAGCCC. Translation: CSATSGQGGQP. In full, the CDR3 is CSATSGQGGQPQHF.

Comments on this clone: The sequence runs out 3 residues before the end of the CDR3; the remainder is reconstructed from the germline J gene. The chain has TRBV7-2 and TRBJ2-7; D is undetermined. V was trimmed by 5 bases and J by 1 base, leaving 12 bases between them. The CDR3 has 14 residues. Germline-derived CDR1 and CDR2 are SGHTA and FQGNSA. The sequenced part of the CDR3 DNA is TGTGCCAGCAGCGTGACTTCAGAATCCTACGAG. Translated: CASSVTSESYE. The complete CDR3 sequence is CASSVTSESYEQYF.

Points on this clone: The read gets to within 3 residues of the CDR3 end, and the germline J gene fills in the rest. This rearrangement joins TRBV5-1 to TRBJ2-5; TRBD2 aligns across 7 bases. The CDR3 covers 15 residues. The V gene end was trimmed by 0 bases and the J gene end by 4 bases; junction bases not matched to a gene: 6. Germline CDR1 is SGHRS and CDR2 is YFSETQ. The sequenced part of the CDR3 DNA is TGCGCCAGCAGCTTGGCGACGGGGGGATCAGAGACC. This encodes CASSLATGGSET. The entire CDR3 protein reads CASSLATGGSETQYF.

Points on this clone: The CDR3 goes on 3 residues after the read ends, and that part is filled in from the germline J gene. The chain links TRBV19 to TRBJ1-1; D not resolved. V dropped 10 bases and J dropped 5 bases, with 20 bases sitting between them. The CDR3 totals 14 residues. Per germline, CDR1 LNHDA and CDR2 SQIVND (reference sequence). Incomplete CDR3 DNA: TGTGCCACTAGGATAGGCGGTCCCGGTACTGAA. It yields the protein CATRIGGPGTE. The complete CDR3 sequence is CATRIGGPGTEAFF.

Points on this clone: The CDR3 is cut off 3 residues early in the read; its end comes from the germline J gene. V is TRBV12-5 and J is TRBJ2-3, with D possibly TRBD1 on 6 matching bases. The CDR3 loop spans 17 amino acids. V lost 2 bases and J 2 bases, leaving 17 bases between the germline ends. Germline V lookup: CDR1 LGHNT, CDR2 FRNRAP. The CDR3 spells CASGLFPRTAYTDTQYF. CDR3 DNA (partial): TGTGCTAGTGGTTTGTTCCCGCGGACAGCATACACAGATACG.

Regarding this clone: The CDR3 is cut off 3 residues early in the read; its end comes from the germline J gene. The chain carries TRBV30 and TRBJ2-3; 7 bases are shared with TRBD1. Germline-derived CDR1 and CDR2 are GTSNPN and SVGIG (reference sequence). The CDR3 loop spans 16 amino acids. The covered CDR3 bases are TGTGCCTGGAGTGCGAGCACAGGGGTTGCTCAGGAGACG. This codes for CAWSASTGVAQET. In full, the CDR3 is CAWSASTGVAQETQYF.

As to this clone: The read stops 3 residues short of the end of the CDR3; the missing end is completed from the germline J gene. This chain links TRBV5-1 with TRBJ2-2; 8 nucleotides line up with TRBD2. Looked up from germline, CDR1 is SGHRS and CDR2 is YFSETQ. CDR3 size: 16 residues. The V segment lost 4 bases and the J segment 1 base; nucleotides outside the gene matches: 6. The chain's CDR3 is CASSRLAGLNTGELFF. The covered CDR3 bases are TGCGCCAGCAGCCGTTTAGCGGGGCTGAACACCGGGGAG.

Note on this clone: The read is 3 residues too short to cover the CDR3 end, so that end is filled in from the germline J gene. The J gene is TRBJ2-1, the V gene TRBV20-1; D gene ambiguous. Deletions cut 0 bases from V and 0 bases from J, with 6 bases between. Germline assignment: CDR1 DFQATT and CDR2 SNEGSKA (reference sequence). The CDR3 has 14 residues. The sequenced part of the CDR3 DNA is TGCAGTGCTAGAGACAGGTACTCCTACAATGAG. It codes for CSARDRYSYNE. The full CDR3 protein is CSARDRYSYNEQFF.

With respect to this clone: The read terminates 3 residues before the CDR3 end, so the remaining end is supplied by the germline J gene. This chain uses TRBV29-1 with TRBJ1-1; 7 bases fit TRBD1. The V segment lost 7 bases and the J segment 5 bases; nucleotides outside the gene matches: 10. The CDR3 covers 13 residues. From germline, CDR1 is SQVTM and CDR2 ANQGSEA. The CDR3 DNA, read in part, is TGCAGCGGTCTAGGGGGCGGACGGACTGAA. The encoded protein is CSGLGGGRTE. The whole CDR3 protein is CSGLGGGRTEAFF.

As to this clone: The observed sequence ends 3 residues before the CDR3 terminus, with the missing tail filled in from the germline J gene. The chain joins TRBV7-3 to TRBJ2-2; 8 nucleotides align to TRBD1. V lost 5 bases and J lost 5; bases outside the gene matches: 7. This CDR3 spans 15 amino acids. Germline values: CDR1 SGHTA, CDR2 FQGTGA. This chain's CDR3 is CASSPGGAGTGELFF. CDR3 bases read: TGTGCCAGCAGCCCAGGGGGCGCGGGGACCGGGGAG. The full variable domain, in which reference TRBV7-3 and TRBJ2-2 provide the parts outside the CDR3, is GAGVSQTPSNKVTEKGKYVELRCDPISGHTALYWYRQSLGQGPEFLIYFQGTGAADDSGLPNDRFFAVRPEGSVSTLKIQRTERGDSAVYLCASSPGGAGTGELFFGEGSRLTVL.

Regarding this clone: The sequence runs out 3 residues before the end of the CDR3; the remainder is reconstructed from the germline J gene. V usage is TRBV15 and J usage is TRBJ2-3, with D maybe TRBD2 (6 bases). The germline V and J ends were trimmed by 3 bases and 4 bases, with 11 bases remaining between them. CDR1 is LNHNV and CDR2 is YYDKDF in the germline V gene (reference sequence). The CDR3 consists of 14 residues. CDR3 DNA (partial): TGTGCCACCAGCAGGGGCGGGGCCCCAGATACG. It yields the protein CATSRGGAPDT. Given in full, the CDR3 is CATSRGGAPDTQYF.

CDR3: CASSLGQSNQPQHF. CDR3 bases read: TGTGCCAGCAGCTTGGGTCAGAGCAATCAGCCC. The genes are TRBV5-6 and TRBJ1-5; D ambiguous. The read terminates 3 residues ahead of where the CDR3 ends, so the germline J gene completes it. Germline CDR1 and CDR2: SGHDT and YYEEEE. V dropped 0 bases and J dropped 1 base, with 5 bases sitting between them. The CDR3 runs 14 residues.

A note on this clone: The observed sequence ends 3 residues before the CDR3 terminus, with the missing tail filled in from the germline J gene. The chain combines TRBV20-1 with TRBJ2-5; 7 nucleotides line up with TRBD2. From germline, CDR1 is DFQATT and CDR2 SNEGSKA (reference sequence). The CDR3 length is 13 residues. Unmatched junction bases numbered 6, after V lost 5 bases and J lost 3 bases. The CDR3 is CSALSSGEETQYF. CDR3 bases read: TGCAGTGCTTTATCCAGCGGGGAAGAGACC.

Worth noting for this clone: The read stops 3 residues short of the end of the CDR3; the missing end is completed from the germline J gene. The V gene is TRBV13, the J gene TRBJ2-7, with 7 positions matching TRBD1. Germline V gene data show CDR1 as PRHDT and CDR2 as FYEKMQ (reference sequence). This CDR3 has 15 residues. Germline trimming cut 5 bases from V and 2 bases from J; bases unmatched to any gene: 9. The CDR3 loop reads CASSPGGLLAYEQYF. The sequenced CDR3 bases are TGTGCCAGCAGCCCAGGGGGTTTACTGGCCTACGAG. The variable domain in full, completed from reference TRBV13 and TRBJ2-7, reads AAGVIQSPRHLIKEKRETATLKCYPIPRHDTVYWYQQGPGQDPQFLISFYEKMQSDKGSIPDRFSAQQFSDYHSELNMSSLELGDSALYFCASSPGGLLAYEQYFGPGTRLTVT.

As to this clone: The read terminates 3 residues ahead of where the CDR3 ends, so the germline J gene completes it. The chain has TRBV5-1 and TRBJ2-7; TRBD2 matches at 13 bases. There are 17 residues in the CDR3. The germline CDR1 and CDR2 sequences are SGHRS and YFSETQ. V shed 4 bases, J shed 4 bases, and the junction held 11 bases outside the gene matches. CDR3 protein: CASSPGLAGAHYYEQYF. The covered CDR3 bases are TGCGCCAGCAGCCCTGGACTAGCGGGGGCGCATTATTACGAG.

Remarks on this clone: The read is 3 residues too short to cover the CDR3 end, so that end is filled in from the germline J gene. V and J are TRBV7-3 and TRBJ1-2; no clear D gene. Germline CDR1 is SGHTA and CDR2 is FQGTGA. The CDR3 runs to 13 residues. CDR3 amino acids: CASSFQITDTYTF. The CDR3 bases that were read are TGTGCCAGCAGCTTTCAGATCACAGATACC.

To note about this clone: Read data end 3 residues before the CDR3 end; the end is taken from the germline J gene. This rearrangement joins TRBV24-1 to TRBJ1-2, with D tentatively TRBD1 (6 bases). Germline CDR1 reads KGHDR; CDR2 reads SFDVKD. This CDR3 is built from 13 residues. V gave up 8 bases and J gave up 3 bases, with 12 bases separating them. CDR3: CATKRQDYYGYTF. Partial CDR3 DNA: TGTGCCACCAAGCGACAGGATTACTATGGC.